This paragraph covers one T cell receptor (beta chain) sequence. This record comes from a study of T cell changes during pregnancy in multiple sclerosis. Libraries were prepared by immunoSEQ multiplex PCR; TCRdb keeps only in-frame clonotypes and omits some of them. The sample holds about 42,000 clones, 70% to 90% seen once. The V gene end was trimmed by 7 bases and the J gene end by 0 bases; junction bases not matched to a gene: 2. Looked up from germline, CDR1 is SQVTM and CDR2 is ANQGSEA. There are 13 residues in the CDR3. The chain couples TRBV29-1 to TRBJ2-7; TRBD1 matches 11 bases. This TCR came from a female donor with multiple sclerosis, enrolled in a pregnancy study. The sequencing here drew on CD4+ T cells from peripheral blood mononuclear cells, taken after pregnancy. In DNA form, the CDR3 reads TGCAGCGCAGGACAGGGGGCCTCCTACGAGCAGTACTTC. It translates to CSAGQGASYEQYF.